Listed below are T cell receptor beta chains from one sample, sequenced in a study of cytomegalovirus exposure and HLA in healthy donors. The repertoire was sequenced with immunoSEQ multiplex PCR; TCRdb's copy has only in-frame clones and lacks some. Seen here are some 220,000 clones, approximately 81% observed once, and the top ten hold roughly 0.24%. The sequencing sample was made of PBMCs. Receptors were obtained from a girl between 2 and 10 years old in good health and CMV-seronegative. Both conserved end residues are part of each CDR3. The D gene is left open where the match is weak. Clone size is shown for a subset of rows, as once, few, many or a class of expanded clone.

V gene	D gene	J gene	clone size	CDR3 DNA	CDR3 protein
TRBV29-1	-	TRBJ1-2	-	TGCAGCGTTGGAGGGGGCTATGGCTACACCTTC	CSVGGGYGYTF
TRBV28	-	TRBJ2-5	-	TGTGCCAGCAGTGTACAGGGTGGTGGAGAGACCCAGTACTTC	CASSVQGGGETQYF
TRBV10-2	TRBD1	TRBJ1-1	-	TGCGCCAGCAGTGCCACAGGGGTGTCGACTATGAACACTGAAGCTTTCTTT	CASSATGVSTMNTEAFF
TRBV19	TRBD1	TRBJ1-5	-	TGTGCCAGTTGGGACAGACCCCATAGCAATCAGCCCCAGCATTTT	CASWDRPHSNQPQHF
TRBV2	-	TRBJ2-1	-	TGTGCCAGCAGTGAAGCTCTTTTAGGCGGTAGCTCCTACAATGAGCAGTTCTTC	CASSEALLGGSSYNEQFF
TRBV27	TRBD2	TRBJ2-7	-	TGTGCCAGCAGTAGACTAGCTTACAGCTCCTACGAGCAGTACTTC	CASSRLAYSSYEQYF
TRBV30	TRBD1	TRBJ1-5	few	TGTGCCTGGAGTGTACAAGACAGGGATGCTCAGCCCCAGCATTTT	CAWSVQDRDAQPQHF
TRBV20-1	-	TRBJ1-5	-	TGCAGGGTACGGAGCAATCAGCCCCAGCATTTT	CRVRSNQPQHF
TRBV30	-	TRBJ1-1	few	TGTGCCTGGAGACCGACAGTGAACACTGAAGCTTTCTTT	CAWRPTVNTEAFF
TRBV25-1	-	TRBJ1-2	once	TGTGCCAGCAGTGAATGGATAGGGGCAGGGGTCGGGAACTATGCCTACACCTTC	CASSEWIGAGVGNYAYTF
TRBV5-6	-	TRBJ2-3	many	TGTGCCAGCAGCTTGGGCGCTAGCGCCCGCACAGATACGCAGTATTTT	CASSLGASARTDTQYF
TRBV5-1	-	TRBJ2-6	-	TGCGCCAGCTCATCCGGGATCACCTCTGGGGCCAACGTCCTGACTTTC	CASSSGITSGANVLTF
TRBV5-1	-	TRBJ2-1	-	TGCGCCAGCAGCCTGGGGAGGACCTCCTACAATGAGCAGTTCTTC	CASSLGRTSYNEQFF
TRBV5-1	TRBD1	TRBJ1-2	-	TGCGCCAGCAGCGCGGGACAGGGGATCTATGGCTACACCTTC	CASSAGQGIYGYTF
TRBV28	-	TRBJ2-3	-	TGTGCCAGCAGTTTGGCAGGGGCCAAAGATACGCAGTATTTT	CASSLAGAKDTQYF
TRBV5-1	TRBD2	TRBJ2-1	-	TGCGCCAGCAGCCCGTGGGGAGGGTCCTACAATGAGCAGTTCTTC	CASSPWGGSYNEQFF
TRBV19	TRBD1	TRBJ1-5	-	TGTGCCAGTAGGAAACTACAGGGGGTCAAAGCTCAGCCCCAGCATTTT	CASRKLQGVKAQPQHF
TRBV29-1	-	TRBJ2-1	once	TGCAGCGTTTTGACTCAGAGCTCCTACAATGAGCAGTTCTTC	CSVLTQSSYNEQFF
TRBV5-4	TRBD2	TRBJ2-3	-	TGTGCCAGCAGCCTACGGGGGACTAGCGGGGGTCACACAGATACGCAGTATTTT	CASSLRGTSGGHTDTQYF
TRBV7-8	-	TRBJ1-5	-	TGTGCCAGCAGCTTAGGTTTTAATGTTCAGATTAGCAATCAGCCCCAGCATTTT	CASSLGFNVQISNQPQHF
TRBV5-4	-	TRBJ1-4	-	TGTGCCAGCAGCTCCACAGGGTTATTAACTAATGAAAAACTGTTTTTT	CASSSTGLLTNEKLFF
TRBV28	-	TRBJ2-7	-	TGTGCCAGCAGCGTGACACAGGTCTACGAGCAGTACTTC	CASSVTQVYEQYF
TRBV7-9	-	TRBJ2-2	once	TGTGCCAGCAGCTTTGGGGGGGGCCGAGGAACCGGGGAGCTGTTTTTT	CASSFGGGRGTGELFF
TRBV18	TRBD1	TRBJ2-3	-	TGTGCCGGCAGACAGGGGGACACAGATACGCAGTATTTT	CAGRQGDTDTQYF
TRBV13	-	TRBJ2-7	-	TGTGCCAGCAGCGACCACAGGGAAGTGGGCGAGCAGTACTTC	CASSDHREVGEQYF
TRBV19	TRBD1	TRBJ2-1	-	TGTGCCAGTAGGTCCGGGGACAGGCCCTACAATGAGCAGTTCTTC	CASRSGDRPYNEQFF
TRBV4-1	-	TRBJ2-1	-	TGCGCCAGCAGCCGGCTACTAGTAGATGAGCAGTTCTTC	CASSRLLVDEQFF
TRBV5-8	-	TRBJ1-1	-	TGTGCCAGCAGCTTGGGACGGGCAGGGGTGAGCACTGAAGCTTTCTTT	CASSLGRAGVSTEAFF
TRBV19	-	TRBJ1-5	-	TGTGCCAGTAGTACCCATTTAGCAAATCAGCCCCAGCATTTT	CASSTHLANQPQHF
TRBV10-2	TRBD1	TRBJ1-4	-	TGCGCCAGCAGGACAGGGGATCTTGAAAAACTGTTTTTT	CASRTGDLEKLFF
TRBV11-2	TRBD1	TRBJ2-5	-	TGTGCCAGCAGCCCCAGGGGGCGAGGAGAGACCCAGTACTTC	CASSPRGRGETQYF
TRBV6-6	-	TRBJ1-6	-	TGTGCCAGCAGTTGGGGGGGAGGTTGGGCCCTCCACTTT	CASSWGGGWALHF
TRBV4-2	-	TRBJ1-1	-	TGTGCCAGCAGCCGCCGAGGGCAGCTCATGAACACTGAAGCTTTCTTT	CASSRRGQLMNTEAFF
TRBV4-1	TRBD1	TRBJ2-3	-	TGCGCCAGCAGCCAAGTTGGCTGGGACAGGGGGACAGATACGCAGTATTTT	CASSQVGWDRGTDTQYF